A single sample is the source of the 14 T cell receptor beta chains below, sequenced in a study of healthy donors' naive CD4 and CD8 T cells. A linear amplification protocol produced the TCR libraries from 500 ng of total RNA. MiXCR, run by TCRdb on the reads, gives a single entry per CDR3 protein. The table records about 180,000 distinct CDR3 sequences, over 60% of them present only once. The sequenced sample consisted of naive CD4+ and CD8+ T cells sorted from blood, pooled from several donors. The receptors were gathered from a pool of human donors in good health; the sample pools cells from several healthy donors.

The chain links TRBV10-3 to TRBJ2-7; 13 positions agree with TRBD2. With 2 bases clipped from V and 6 bases from J, the junction kept 4 bases outside the gene matches. The CDR3 runs 15 residues. The germline V gene encodes CDR1 ENHRY and CDR2 SYGVKD. Written as DNA, the CDR3 is TGTGCCATCAGTGAGCCCGGGACTAGCGGGGTCGAGCAGTACTTC. Translation gives CAISEPGTSGVEQYF.

The V call is TRBV27, the J call TRBJ2-1; TRBD1 matches at 12 bases. This CDR3 contains 15 residues. Looked up from germline, CDR1 is MNHEY and CDR2 is SMNVEV (reference sequence). V dropped 7 bases and J dropped 6; count of bases not matched to a gene: 7. The CDR3, as DNA: TGTGCCAGCACCTGGACGGGACAGGGGGCCAATGAGCAGTTCTTC. Amino acids: CASTWTGQGANEQFF.

The chain employs TRBV5-1 and TRBJ2-1, with D uncertain. Germline V gene lookup returns CDR1 SGHRS and CDR2 YFSETQ. V was trimmed by 0 bases and J by 4 bases, leaving 11 bases between them. The CDR3 consists of 15 residues. CDR3 sequence (DNA): TGCGCCAGCAGCTTGGTGCAGGTGGAATACAATGAGCAGTTCTTC. It yields the protein CASSLVQVEYNEQFF.

The chain has TRBV24-1 and TRBJ2-1; a possible D gene is TRBD1 (6 bases). The CDR3 is 14 amino acids. Germline values: CDR1 KGHDR, CDR2 SFDVKD. V lost 8 bases and J lost 0, with 10 bases in between. CDR3 residues: CATMDSGSYNEQFF. Written as DNA, the CDR3 is TGTGCCACCATGGACAGCGGCTCCTACAATGAGCAGTTCTTC.

The chain is built from TRBV29-1 and TRBJ2-1; D possibly corresponds to TRBD2 (5 bases). The CDR3 is 10 amino acids. CDR1 is SQVTM and CDR2 is ANQGSEA in the germline V gene. The V end lost 4 bases, the J end lost 9 bases, and 7 bases lay between the germline ends. Here the CDR3 DNA reads TGCAGCGTTGTGGAGGTTGAGCAGTTCTTC. Its translation: CSVVEVEQFF.

CDR3 amino acids: CASSDRGNEQFF. CDR3 DNA: TGTGCCAGCAGTGACAGGGGGAATGAGCAGTTCTTC. The chain has TRBV6-1 and TRBJ2-1; TRBD1 aligns across 7 bases. The J segment lost 7 bases and the V segment lost 3 bases, leaving 0 bases of the junction unmatched. From germline, CDR1 is MNHNS and CDR2 SASEGT. The CDR3 totals 12 residues.

This rearrangement joins TRBV30 to TRBJ2-7, with D perhaps matching TRBD1 or TRBD2 (5 bases each). Germline assignment: CDR1 GTSNPN and CDR2 SVGIG (reference sequence). This CDR3 has 13 residues. V was clipped by 3 bases and J by 4 bases, with 13 bases between them. As DNA, the CDR3 is TGTGCCTGGAGCTGGGACGGGCGTTACGAGCAGTACTTC. Translated, it gives CAWSWDGRYEQYF.

This chain connects TRBV29-1 to TRBJ1-1; D remains unclear. The germline V and J ends were trimmed by 6 bases and 3 bases, with 20 bases remaining between them. CDR1 is SQVTM, CDR2 ANQGSEA, per germline. The CDR3 spans 15 residues. The DNA of the CDR3 is TGCAGCGTCTCGTCTTATGGGTCCCGGGACACTGAAGCTTTCTTT. This translates into CSVSSYGSRDTEAFF. The entire variable domain, with the rest obtained from reference TRBV29-1 and TRBJ1-1, is as follows: SAVISQKPSRDICQRGTSLTIQCQVDSQVTMMFWYRQQPGQSLTLIATANQGSEATYESGFVIDKFPISRPNLTFSTLTVSNMSPEDSSIYLCSVSSYGSRDTEAFFGQGTRLTVV.

This clonotype was seen a few times. The CDR3 DNA reads as TGTGCCAGCAGTGAGCGGGGGACTACGCAGTATTTT. It yields the protein CASSERGTTQYF. The chain uses TRBV6-6 and TRBJ2-3; 8 positions agree with TRBD2. Looked up from germline, CDR1 is MNHNY and CDR2 is SVGAGI (reference sequence). The trim removed 5 bases at V and 8 bases at J, leaving 3 bases unmatched. This CDR3 region has 12 residues.

This rearrangement joins TRBV29-1 to TRBJ2-7, with D possibly called TRBD1 or TRBD2 (5 bases each). This CDR3 has 14 amino acids. Looked up from germline, CDR1 is SQVTM and CDR2 is ANQGSEA. V lost 4 bases to trimming and J lost 5 bases, with 18 bases between them. For the CDR3, the DNA is TGCAGCGTTGTGTGGGACGGCCGTATGAACGAGCAGTACTTC. Protein product: CSVVWDGRMNEQYF.

V usage is TRBV6-5 and J usage is TRBJ2-3; no clear D. Trimming took off 0 bases at V and 4 bases at J, with 8 bases between the two ends. The CDR3 spans 14 residues. Looked up from germline, CDR1 is MNHEY and CDR2 is SVGAGI. The chain's CDR3 is CASSYSVGPDTQYF. The CDR3, as DNA: TGTGCCAGCAGTTACTCCGTGGGCCCAGATACGCAGTATTTT.

The chain links TRBV29-1 to TRBJ2-5; unclear D gene. The CDR3 extends over 11 amino acids. Between the trimmed V and J ends, which lost 5 bases and 0 bases, there was a span of 4 bases. Germline values: CDR1 SQVTM, CDR2 ANQGSEA. The CDR3 DNA reads TGCAGCGTTTGGGACCAAGAGACCCAGTACTTC. Protein: CSVWDQETQYF.

This clonotype appeared a few times. The rearrangement uses TRBV29-1 and TRBJ2-1, with TRBD1 identical over 7 bases. Germline V gene data show CDR1 as SQVTM and CDR2 as ANQGSEA. J gave up 4 bases and V 6 bases, and 9 bases lay outside the gene matches. The CDR3 sequence is 14 residues long. The CDR3: CSVAGTANYNEQFF. The CDR3 DNA reads TGCAGCGTCGCCGGGACAGCAAATTACAATGAGCAGTTCTTC.

The CDR3 spells CASSRGWDSTEAFF. The CDR3 nucleotides are TGTGCCAGCAGCCGAGGGTGGGATTCCACTGAAGCTTTCTTT. The chain combines TRBV12-3 or TRBV12-4 with TRBJ1-1; no clear D gene. The CDR3 consists of 14 residues. V lost 6 bases and J lost 4, with 15 bases in between.